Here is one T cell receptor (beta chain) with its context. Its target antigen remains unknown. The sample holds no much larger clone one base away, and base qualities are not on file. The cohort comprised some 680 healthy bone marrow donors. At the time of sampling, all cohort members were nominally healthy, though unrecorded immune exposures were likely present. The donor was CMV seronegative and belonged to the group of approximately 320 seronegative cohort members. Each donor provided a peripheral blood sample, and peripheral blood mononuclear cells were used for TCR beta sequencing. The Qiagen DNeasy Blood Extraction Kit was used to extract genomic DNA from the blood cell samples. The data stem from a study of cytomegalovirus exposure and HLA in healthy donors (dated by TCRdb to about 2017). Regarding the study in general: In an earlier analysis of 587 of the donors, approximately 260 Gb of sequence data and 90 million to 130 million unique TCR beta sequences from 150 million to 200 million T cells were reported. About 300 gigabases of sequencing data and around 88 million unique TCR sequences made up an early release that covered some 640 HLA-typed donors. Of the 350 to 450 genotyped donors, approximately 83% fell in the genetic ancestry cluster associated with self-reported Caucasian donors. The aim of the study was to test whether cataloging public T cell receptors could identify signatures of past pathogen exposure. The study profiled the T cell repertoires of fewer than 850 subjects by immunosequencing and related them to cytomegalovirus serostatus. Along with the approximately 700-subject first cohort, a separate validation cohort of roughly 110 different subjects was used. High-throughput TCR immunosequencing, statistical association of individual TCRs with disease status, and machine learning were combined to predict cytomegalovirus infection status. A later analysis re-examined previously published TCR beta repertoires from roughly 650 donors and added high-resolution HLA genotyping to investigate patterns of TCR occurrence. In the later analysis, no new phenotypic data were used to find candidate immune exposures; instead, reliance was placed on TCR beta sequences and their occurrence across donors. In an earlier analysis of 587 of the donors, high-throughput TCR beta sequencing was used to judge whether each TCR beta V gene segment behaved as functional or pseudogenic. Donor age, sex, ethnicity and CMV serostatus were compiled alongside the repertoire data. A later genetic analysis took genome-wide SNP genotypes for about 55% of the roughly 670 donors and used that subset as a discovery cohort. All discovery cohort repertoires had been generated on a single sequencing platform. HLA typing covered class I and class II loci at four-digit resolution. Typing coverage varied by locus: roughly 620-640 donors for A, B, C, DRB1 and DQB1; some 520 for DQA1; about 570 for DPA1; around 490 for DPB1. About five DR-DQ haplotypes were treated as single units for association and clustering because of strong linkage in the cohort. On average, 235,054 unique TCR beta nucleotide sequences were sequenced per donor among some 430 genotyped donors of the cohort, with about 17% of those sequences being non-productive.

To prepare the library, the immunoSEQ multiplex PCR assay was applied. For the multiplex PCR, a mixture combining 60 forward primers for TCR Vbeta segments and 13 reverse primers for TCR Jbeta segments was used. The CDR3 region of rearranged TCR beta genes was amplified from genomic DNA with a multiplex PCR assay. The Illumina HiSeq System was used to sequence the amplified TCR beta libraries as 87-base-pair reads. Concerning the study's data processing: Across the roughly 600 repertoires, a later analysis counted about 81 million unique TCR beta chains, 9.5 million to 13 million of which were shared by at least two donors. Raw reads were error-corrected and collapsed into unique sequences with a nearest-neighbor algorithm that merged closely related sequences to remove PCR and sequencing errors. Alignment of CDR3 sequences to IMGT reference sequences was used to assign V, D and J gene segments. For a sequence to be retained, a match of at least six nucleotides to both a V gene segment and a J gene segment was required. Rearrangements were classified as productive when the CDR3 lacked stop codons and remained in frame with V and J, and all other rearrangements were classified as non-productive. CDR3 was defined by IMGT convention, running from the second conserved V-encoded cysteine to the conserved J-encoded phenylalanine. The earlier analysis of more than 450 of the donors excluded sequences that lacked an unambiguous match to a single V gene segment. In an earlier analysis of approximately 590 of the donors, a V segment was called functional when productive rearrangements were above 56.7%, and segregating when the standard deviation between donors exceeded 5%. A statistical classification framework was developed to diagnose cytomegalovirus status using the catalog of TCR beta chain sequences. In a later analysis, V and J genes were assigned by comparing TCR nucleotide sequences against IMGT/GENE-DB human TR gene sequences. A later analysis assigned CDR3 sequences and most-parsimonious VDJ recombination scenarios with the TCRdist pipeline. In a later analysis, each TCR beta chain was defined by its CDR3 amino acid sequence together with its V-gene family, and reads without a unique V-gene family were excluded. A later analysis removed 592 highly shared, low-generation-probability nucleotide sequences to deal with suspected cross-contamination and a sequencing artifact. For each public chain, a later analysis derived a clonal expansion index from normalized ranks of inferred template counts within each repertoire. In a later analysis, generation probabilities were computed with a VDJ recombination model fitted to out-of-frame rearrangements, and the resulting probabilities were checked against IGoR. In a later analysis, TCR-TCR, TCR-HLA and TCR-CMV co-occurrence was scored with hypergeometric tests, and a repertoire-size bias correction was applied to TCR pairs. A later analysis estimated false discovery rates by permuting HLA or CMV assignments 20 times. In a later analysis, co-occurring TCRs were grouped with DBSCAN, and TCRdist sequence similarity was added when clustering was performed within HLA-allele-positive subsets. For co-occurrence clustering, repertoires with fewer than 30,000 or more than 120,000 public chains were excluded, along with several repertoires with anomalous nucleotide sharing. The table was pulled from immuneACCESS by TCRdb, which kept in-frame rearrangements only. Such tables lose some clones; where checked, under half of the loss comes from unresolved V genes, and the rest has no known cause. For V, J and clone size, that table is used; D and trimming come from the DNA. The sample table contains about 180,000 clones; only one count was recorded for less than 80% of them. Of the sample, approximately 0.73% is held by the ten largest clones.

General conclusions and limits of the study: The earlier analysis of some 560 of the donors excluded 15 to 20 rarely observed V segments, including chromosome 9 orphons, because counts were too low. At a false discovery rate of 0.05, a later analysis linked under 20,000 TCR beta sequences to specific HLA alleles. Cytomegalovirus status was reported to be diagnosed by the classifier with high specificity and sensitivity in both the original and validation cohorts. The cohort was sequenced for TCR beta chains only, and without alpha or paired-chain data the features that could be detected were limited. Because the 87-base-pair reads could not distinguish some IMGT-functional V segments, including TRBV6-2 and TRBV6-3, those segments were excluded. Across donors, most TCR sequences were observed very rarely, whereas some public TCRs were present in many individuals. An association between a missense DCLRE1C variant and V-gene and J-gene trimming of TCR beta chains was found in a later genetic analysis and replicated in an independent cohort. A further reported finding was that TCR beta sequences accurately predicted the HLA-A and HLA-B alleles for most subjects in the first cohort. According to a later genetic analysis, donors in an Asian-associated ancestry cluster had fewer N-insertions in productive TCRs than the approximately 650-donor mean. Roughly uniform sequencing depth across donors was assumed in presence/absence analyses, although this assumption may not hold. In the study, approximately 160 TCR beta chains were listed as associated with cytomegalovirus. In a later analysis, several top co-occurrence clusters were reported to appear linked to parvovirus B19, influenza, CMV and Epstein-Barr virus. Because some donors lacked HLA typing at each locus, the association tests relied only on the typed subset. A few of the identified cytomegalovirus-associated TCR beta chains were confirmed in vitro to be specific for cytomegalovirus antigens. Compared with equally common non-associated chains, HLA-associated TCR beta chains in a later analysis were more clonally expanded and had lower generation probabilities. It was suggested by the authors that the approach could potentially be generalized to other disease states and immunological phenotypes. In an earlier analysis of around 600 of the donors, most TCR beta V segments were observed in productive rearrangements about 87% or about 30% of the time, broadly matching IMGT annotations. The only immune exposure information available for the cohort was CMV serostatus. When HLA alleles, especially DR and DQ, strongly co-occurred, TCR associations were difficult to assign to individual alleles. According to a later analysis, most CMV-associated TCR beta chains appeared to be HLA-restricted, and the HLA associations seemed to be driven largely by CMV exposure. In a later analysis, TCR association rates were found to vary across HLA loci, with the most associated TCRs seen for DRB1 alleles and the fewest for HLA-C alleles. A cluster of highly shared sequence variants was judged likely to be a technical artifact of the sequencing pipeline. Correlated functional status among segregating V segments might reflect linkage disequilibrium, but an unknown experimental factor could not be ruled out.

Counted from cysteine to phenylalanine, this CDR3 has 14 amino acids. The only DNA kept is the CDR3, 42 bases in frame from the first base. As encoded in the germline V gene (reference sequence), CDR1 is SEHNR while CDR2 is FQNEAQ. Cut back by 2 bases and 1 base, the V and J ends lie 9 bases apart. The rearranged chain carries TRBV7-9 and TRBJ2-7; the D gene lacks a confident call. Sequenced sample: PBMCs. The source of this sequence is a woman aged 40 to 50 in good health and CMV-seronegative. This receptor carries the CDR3 CASSLNSLSYEQYF. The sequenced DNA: TGTGCCAGCAGCTTAAACTCTTTGTCCTACGAGCAGTACTTC.